These T cell receptor beta chains were read from a single sample in a study of T cell responses to AZD1222 COVID-19 vaccine. Using immunoSEQ multiplex PCR, the repertoire was profiled, and TCRdb retains in-frame clones only, with some absent. The table lists some 100,000 clones, over 75% of them singletons. The sequencing here drew on peripheral blood, taken on day 0 of AZD1222 vaccination. These receptors originate from an adult in good health. The CDR3 runs from the conserved cysteine through the conserved F or W. The order of the fields is CDR3 length, J gene, V gene, D gene, clone size, CDR3 DNA, CDR3 protein. The D gene is left open where the match is weak. Not every row has a clone size; where given, it reads once, few, many or a size class.

length: 14
J: TRBJ1-2
V: TRBV5-5
D: .
size: .
DNA: TGTGCCAGCGGAAGACAGGAGAGTCTCTATGGCTACACCTTC
CDR3: CASGRQESLYGYTF

length: 15
J: TRBJ1-1
V: TRBV11-2
D: .
size: .
DNA: TGTGCCAGCAGCCCGAGGCGCAGCCGGAACACTGAAGCTTTCTTT
CDR3: CASSPRRSRNTEAFF

length: 14
J: TRBJ1-2
V: TRBV6-5
D: .
size: .
DNA: TGTGCCAGCAGTTCCCCACGCGGCAACTATGGCTACACCTTC
CDR3: CASSSPRGNYGYTF

length: 15
J: TRBJ1-1
V: TRBV5-1
D: .
size: .
DNA: TGCGCCAGCAGCTTTGGGGGGGATCGCCCCACTGAAGCTTTCTTT
CDR3: CASSFGGDRPTEAFF

length: 15
J: TRBJ1-5
V: TRBV19
D: .
size: .
DNA: TGTGCCAGTAGTCCCTCCCCCCGGGGTCCGGGGCCCCAGCATTTT
CDR3: CASSPSPRGPGPQHF

length: 20
J: TRBJ2-6
V: TRBV5-4
D: .
size: .
DNA: TGTGCCAGCAGCCGGGGCCGAGACGCGGGACTTTTCTCTGGGGCCAACGTCCTGACTTTC
CDR3: CASSRGRDAGLFSGANVLTF

length: 14
J: TRBJ2-5
V: TRBV10-1
D: .
size: .
DNA: TGCGCCAGCAGTGAGTCCCCCGAGGGAGAGACCCAGTACTTC
CDR3: CASSESPEGETQYF

length: 13
J: TRBJ2-1
V: TRBV19
D: .
size: .
DNA: TGTGCCAGTAGTCTATCCCGCTACAATGAGCAGTTCTTC
CDR3: CASSLSRYNEQFF

length: 12
J: TRBJ2-7
V: TRBV12-3/TRBV12-4
D: .
size: .
DNA: TGTGCCAGCAGTTTATCTGGGTACGAGCAGTACTTC
CDR3: CASSLSGYEQYF

length: 14
J: TRBJ1-2
V: TRBV24-1
D: .
size: .
DNA: TGTGCCACCAGTGATGCTCAGATCAACTATGGCTACACCTTC
CDR3: CATSDAQINYGYTF

length: 17
J: TRBJ2-7
V: TRBV27
D: TRBD2
size: .
DNA: TGTGCCAGCAGTACAAGAACTAGGACTAGTTTAGGCTACGAGCAGTACTTC
CDR3: CASSTRTRTSLGYEQYF

length: 15
J: TRBJ1-1
V: TRBV29-1
D: .
size: .
DNA: TGCAGCGTTGTAGAGGGCAGGGGCTTGAACACTGAAGCTTTCTTT
CDR3: CSVVEGRGLNTEAFF

length: 15
J: TRBJ1-3
V: TRBV6-5
D: .
size: .
DNA: TGTGCCAGCAGTTACGCACGGAGCTCTGGAAACACCATATATTTT
CDR3: CASSYARSSGNTIYF

length: 15
J: TRBJ1-1
V: TRBV2
D: .
size: .
DNA: TGTGCCAGCAGTGATATAGGGGCACTGAACACTGAAGCTTTCTTT
CDR3: CASSDIGALNTEAFF

length: 12
J: TRBJ1-4
V: TRBV2
D: .
size: .
DNA: TGTGCCAGCAGTGCTGAGACGTACGCACTGTTTTTT
CDR3: CASSAETYALFF

length: 14
J: TRBJ1-4
V: TRBV7-8
D: TRBD1
size: .
DNA: TGTGCCAGCAGCTCTAGGACAGGGTCTGAAAAACTGTTTTTT
CDR3: CASSSRTGSEKLFF

length: 15
J: TRBJ1-1
V: TRBV14
D: .
size: .
DNA: TGTGCCAGCAGCCAAGGGCACGGTGGGTATACTGAAGCTTTCTTT
CDR3: CASSQGHGGYTEAFF

length: 15
J: TRBJ1-1
V: TRBV9
D: TRBD1
size: once
DNA: TGTGCCAGCAGCGCAGAGACAGGGCTGGGGACTGAAGCTTTCTTT
CDR3: CASSAETGLGTEAFF

length: 14
J: TRBJ2-1
V: TRBV5-1
D: TRBD1
size: .
DNA: TGCGCCAGCAGCTGGGGGACAGGGGGCAATGAGCAGTTCTTC
CDR3: CASSWGTGGNEQFF

length: 18
J: TRBJ2-2
V: TRBV9
D: TRBD2
size: .
DNA: TGTGCCAGCAGCGTAGGGCTAGCGGGAGCCCTGAACACCGGGGAGCTGTTTTTT
CDR3: CASSVGLAGALNTGELFF

length: 18
J: TRBJ2-3
V: TRBV3-1/TRBV3-2
D: TRBD2
size: .
DNA: TGTGCCAGCAGCCAAGATCCCGGGACTAGCGGGAGTACAGATACGCAGTATTTT
CDR3: CASSQDPGTSGSTDTQYF

length: 16
J: TRBJ2-1
V: TRBV6-1
D: TRBD2
size: .
DNA: TGTGCCAGCAGTGACCCGGGGCTAGCGGGATACAATGAGCAGTTCTTC
CDR3: CASSDPGLAGYNEQFF

length: 15
J: TRBJ2-3
V: TRBV15
D: .
size: .
DNA: TGTGCCACCAGCAGAGATCCCAGGAGCACAGATACGCAGTATTTT
CDR3: CATSRDPRSTDTQYF

length: 11
J: TRBJ1-2
V: TRBV7-2
D: .
size: .
DNA: TGTGCCAGCAGGCTCAACTATGGCTACACCTTC
CDR3: CASRLNYGYTF

length: 14
J: TRBJ2-1
V: TRBV11-3
D: .
size: .
DNA: TGTGCCAGCAGCACCAACGTAGCCTCCCGTGAGCAGTTCTTC
CDR3: CASSTNVASREQFF

length: 11
J: TRBJ2-7
V: TRBV2
D: .
size: few
DNA: TGTGCCAGCAGTGCCTACTACGAGCAGTACTTC
CDR3: CASSAYYEQYF

length: 16
J: TRBJ2-2
V: TRBV5-1
D: TRBD1
size: .
DNA: TGCGCCAGCAGCTTGATGGCAGGGGGCCACACCGGGGAGCTGTTTTTT
CDR3: CASSLMAGGHTGELFF

length: 16
J: TRBJ1-2
V: TRBV21-1
D: .
size: few
DNA: TGTGCCAGCAGCGTCGCGCCGGGACAGCTGGACTATGGCTACACCTTC
CDR3: CASSVAPGQLDYGYTF

length: 13
J: TRBJ2-3
V: TRBV5-4
D: .
size: .
DNA: TGTGCCAGCAGCCGAGCCTACCCAGATACGCAGTATTTT
CDR3: CASSRAYPDTQYF

length: 14
J: TRBJ2-2
V: TRBV5-6
D: .
size: .
DNA: TGTGCCAGCAGTCCTCCTTCGAACACCGGGGAGCTGTTTTTT
CDR3: CASSPPSNTGELFF

length: 14
J: TRBJ2-1
V: TRBV9
D: .
size: .
DNA: TGTGCCAGCAGCGTAGGGACAGTGGGCAATGAGCAGTTCTTC
CDR3: CASSVGTVGNEQFF

length: 13
J: TRBJ2-2
V: TRBV29-1
D: .
size: once
DNA: TGCAGCGTTGAGGAGAGGGGGATCGGGGAGCTGTTTTTT
CDR3: CSVEERGIGELFF

length: 15
J: TRBJ2-7
V: TRBV28
D: .
size: few
DNA: TGTGCCAGCAGTTTATTCGACTCCCCTCCCCGCGAGCAGTACTTC
CDR3: CASSLFDSPPREQYF

length: 17
J: TRBJ2-1
V: TRBV19
D: TRBD2
size: .
DNA: TGTGCCAGTAGTATAGATAGTTACAGCGGGAGCCGGTATGAGCAGTTCTTC
CDR3: CASSIDSYSGSRYEQFF

length: 13
J: TRBJ2-6
V: TRBV18
D: .
size: .
DNA: TGTGCCAGCTCACCCTCTGGGGCCAACGTCCTGACTTTC
CDR3: CASSPSGANVLTF

length: 18
J: TRBJ2-2
V: TRBV4-2
D: TRBD2
size: .
DNA: TGTGCCAGCAGCTATCCGGGACTAGCGGGGCCAAACACCGGGGAGCTGTTTTTT
CDR3: CASSYPGLAGPNTGELFF

length: 15
J: TRBJ2-2
V: TRBV12-1
D: .
size: .
DNA: TGTGCCAGCATTCAGCGGGCGAGGAACACCGGGGAGCTGTTTTTT
CDR3: CASIQRARNTGELFF

length: 18
J: TRBJ2-4
V: TRBV19
D: .
size: .
DNA: TGTGCCAGTAGTATCCCTAAACAGAGAGAACTAGCCAAAAACATTCAGTACTTC
CDR3: CASSIPKQRELAKNIQYF

length: 13
J: TRBJ2-2
V: TRBV10-1
D: .
size: .
DNA: TGCGCCAGCAATACGGAGGGCACCGGGGAGCTGTTTTTT
CDR3: CASNTEGTGELFF

length: 15
J: TRBJ2-3
V: TRBV24-1
D: TRBD1
size: .
DNA: TGTGCCACCAGTGATAGGGACAGGGGGCGCGATACGCAGTATTTT
CDR3: CATSDRDRGRDTQYF

length: 13
J: TRBJ2-7
V: TRBV7-6
D: .
size: few
DNA: TGTGCCAGCAGCTTAGATGTGTACACTGGGCAGTACTTC
CDR3: CASSLDVYTGQYF

length: 15
J: TRBJ2-1
V: TRBV5-1
D: TRBD1
size: .
DNA: TGCGCCAGCAGATTGACAGGGGGCTCCTACAATGAGCAGTTCTTC
CDR3: CASRLTGGSYNEQFF

length: 17
J: TRBJ1-2
V: TRBV4-1
D: .
size: .
DNA: TGCGCCAGCAGCCAAGAGCGGCAAGTGGGGTCGAGCTATGGCTACACCTTC
CDR3: CASSQERQVGSSYGYTF

length: 16
J: TRBJ1-2
V: TRBV6-5
D: TRBD1
size: .
DNA: TGTGCCAGCAGTTACTCTCGGACAGGGGGCGGCTATGGCTACACCTTC
CDR3: CASSYSRTGGGYGYTF

length: 16
J: TRBJ2-6
V: TRBV6-4
D: TRBD1
size: .
DNA: TGTGCCAGCTCTGAACAGGGGCCCCCTGGGGCCAACGTCCTGACTTTC
CDR3: CASSEQGPPGANVLTF

length: 13
J: TRBJ2-3
V: TRBV20-1
D: .
size: .
DNA: TGCAGTGCTAGTGTCAGTGTGACAGATACGCAGTATTTT
CDR3: CSASVSVTDTQYF

length: 16
J: TRBJ1-6
V: TRBV25-1
D: .
size: .
DNA: TGTGCCAGCAGTGAACGGCGCCGCTCCTATAATTCACCCCTCCACTTT
CDR3: CASSERRRSYNSPLHF

length: 17
J: TRBJ2-7
V: TRBV5-1
D: TRBD2
size: .
DNA: TGCGCCAGCAGCTCCCCCTCTTTGAGACTAGCGGGAGTCGAGCAGTACTTC
CDR3: CASSSPSLRLAGVEQYF

length: 14
J: TRBJ2-1
V: TRBV29-1
D: TRBD1
size: .
DNA: TGCAGCGCTAGGGGACAGGTCAAGTACAATGAGCAGTTCTTC
CDR3: CSARGQVKYNEQFF

length: 16
J: TRBJ1-2
V: TRBV7-2
D: .
size: .
DNA: TGTGCCAGCAGCTTAGGAGGGAGCGGGTCTAACTATGGCTACACCTTC
CDR3: CASSLGGSGSNYGYTF

length: 12
J: TRBJ2-7
V: TRBV5-6
D: .
size: .
DNA: TGTGCCAGCAGCTTGGCCCTGGGCGAGCAGTACTTC
CDR3: CASSLALGEQYF

length: 17
J: TRBJ2-1
V: TRBV29-1
D: TRBD2
size: once
DNA: TGCAGCGTTGAGCTGCTAGCGGGAGTGAGGGCCTACAATGAGCAGTTCTTC
CDR3: CSVELLAGVRAYNEQFF

length: 14
J: TRBJ1-5
V: TRBV5-6
D: .
size: .
DNA: TGTGCCAGCAGCTTGTTTTACAGCAATCAGCCCCAGCATTTT
CDR3: CASSLFYSNQPQHF

length: 14
J: TRBJ1-2
V: TRBV9
D: .
size: .
DNA: TGTGCCAGCAGCGCGAGGGGGGCCCCCTATGGCTACACCTTC
CDR3: CASSARGAPYGYTF

length: 17
J: TRBJ2-7
V: TRBV5-1
D: .
size: .
DNA: TGCGCCAGCAGCCCCACCCCCCCGGACAGGACTAAATACGAGCAGTACTTC
CDR3: CASSPTPPDRTKYEQYF

length: 12
J: TRBJ1-5
V: TRBV20-1
D: .
size: .
DNA: TGCAGTGCTAGTAGGGGTGGACAGCCCCAGCATTTT
CDR3: CSASRGGQPQHF

length: 14
J: TRBJ1-1
V: TRBV15
D: .
size: few
DNA: TGTGCCACCAGCAGAGATAGGACAGCTTTTGAAGCTTTCTTT
CDR3: CATSRDRTAFEAFF

length: 17
J: TRBJ2-5
V: TRBV30
D: .
size: .
DNA: TGTGCCTGGAGTAGGAATAGGGGGATAGCGGGTGGGGAGACCCAGTACTTC
CDR3: CAWSRNRGIAGGETQYF

length: 16
J: TRBJ2-2
V: TRBV30
D: TRBD2
size: .
DNA: TGTGCCTGGAGTGTACTGGGCGGGAGCGACACCGGGGAGCTGTTTTTT
CDR3: CAWSVLGGSDTGELFF

length: 13
J: TRBJ1-5
V: TRBV11-2
D: .
size: .
DNA: TGTGCCAGCAGCTTAAATTCTCGCCAGCCCCAGCATTTT
CDR3: CASSLNSRQPQHF